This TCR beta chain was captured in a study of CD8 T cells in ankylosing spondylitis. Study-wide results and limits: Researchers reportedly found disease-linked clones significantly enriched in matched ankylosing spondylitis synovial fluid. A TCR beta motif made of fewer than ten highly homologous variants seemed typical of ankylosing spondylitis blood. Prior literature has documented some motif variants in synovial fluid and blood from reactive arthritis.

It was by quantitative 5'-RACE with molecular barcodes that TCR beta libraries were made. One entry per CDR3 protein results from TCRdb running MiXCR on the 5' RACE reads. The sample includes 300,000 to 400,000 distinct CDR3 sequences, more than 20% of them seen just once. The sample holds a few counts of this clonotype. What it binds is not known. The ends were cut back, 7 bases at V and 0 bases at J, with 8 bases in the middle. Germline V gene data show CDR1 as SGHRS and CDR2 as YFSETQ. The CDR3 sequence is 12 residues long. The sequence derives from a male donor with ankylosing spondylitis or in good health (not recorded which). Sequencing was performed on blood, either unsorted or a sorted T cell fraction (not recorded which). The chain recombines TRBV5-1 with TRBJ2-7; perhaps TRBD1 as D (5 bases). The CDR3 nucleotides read TGCGCCAGCCACGACAGCTCCTACGAGCAGTACTTC. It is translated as CASHDSSYEQYF.